These 8 T cell receptor beta chains share one sample of origin, sequenced in a study of CD8+ T cells in alopecia areata. Extracted from the samples, RNA was reverse transcribed into cDNA to serve as the sequencing template. Produced via immunoSEQ multiplex PCR; TCRdb's table is partial and in-frame only. The sample has 130,000 to 150,000 clones; 65% to 90% are singletons. Regarding treatment: oral pan-JAK inhibitor, 5-10 mg twice daily. The sequencing here drew on CD8+ T cells sorted from blood, taken at week 4, from a patient treated with tofacitinib. Source of these receptors: a human donor with alopecia areata.

V gene TRBV15 combines with J gene TRBJ2-7; 7 bases map to TRBD1. Germline V gene sequence: CDR1 LNHNV, CDR2 YYDKDF (reference sequence). The CDR3 extends over 15 amino acids. The J segment lost 2 bases and the V segment lost 0 bases, leaving 4 bases of the junction unmatched. In nucleotides, the CDR3 is TGTGCCACCAGCAGAGATAAAGGGACAGCCTACGAGCAGTACTTC. It is translated as CATSRDKGTAYEQYF.

The rearrangement joins TRBV2 to TRBJ2-7; D is unclear. Trimming took off 2 bases at V and 0 bases at J, with 11 bases between the two ends. This CDR3 contains 15 residues. Germline-derived CDR1 and CDR2 are SNHLY and FYNNEI. This CDR3 is CASSEFAGSSYEQYF. The DNA of the CDR3 is TGTGCCAGCAGTGAATTCGCAGGAAGCTCCTACGAGCAGTACTTC.

The chain employs TRBV2 and TRBJ2-1; tentatively, D is TRBD2 (6 bases). Germline CDR1 reads SNHLY; CDR2 reads FYNNEI. The V and J ends lost 8 bases and 2 bases respectively, with 10 bases between them. The CDR3 runs 13 residues. The DNA for the CDR3 is TGTGCCAGCGCTAGCGAGACCTACAATGAGCAGTTCTTC. Encoded protein: CASASETYNEQFF.

The rearrangement uses TRBV7-9 and TRBJ2-6, with TRBD1 identical over 9 bases. Looked up from germline, CDR1 is SEHNR and CDR2 is FQNEAQ (reference sequence). V was pared by 4 bases and J by 2 bases, with 3 bases of the junction left unmatched. This CDR3 comprises 16 residues. CDR3 nucleotides: TGTGCCAGCAGCTCCACAGGGGGCACTGGGGCCAACGTCCTGACTTTC. Protein: CASSSTGGTGANVLTF.

Only one count was recorded for this clone. This rearrangement joins TRBV6-4 to TRBJ2-3; the D gene is possibly TRBD1 (8 bases). CDR1 and CDR2 from the germline V gene are MRHNA and SNTAGT. Trimming pared 0 bases from V and 4 bases from J, leaving 14 bases between. The CDR3 has 16 residues. The CDR3 reads CASSDSWTGRADTQYF. The CDR3 DNA follows: TGTGCCAGCAGTGACTCTTGGACAGGGAGGGCAGATACGCAGTATTTT.

On this clone: This CDR3 is also generated by other DNA sequences in the sample. This sequence joins TRBV4-1 and TRBJ1-5; no reliable D call. The CDR3 is 15 residues long. Germline CDR1 reads MGHRA; CDR2 reads YSYEKL. V was shortened by 1 base and J by 1 base, with 8 bases between the two germline ends. CDR3 loop: CASSQVGGSNQPQHF. In DNA form, the CDR3 reads TGCGCCAGCAGCCAAGTAGGTGGCAGCAATCAGCCCCAGCATTTT.

The chain is built from TRBV7-6 and TRBJ2-7, with D perhaps TRBD1 (5 bases). Germline lookup yields CDR1 SGHVS and CDR2 FNYEAQ. The CDR3 length is 13 residues. The V end lost 5 bases, the J end lost 0 bases, and 8 bases lay between the germline ends. CDR3 in amino acids: CASSVTGSYEQYF. DNA for the CDR3: TGTGCCAGCAGCGTAACAGGCTCCTACGAGCAGTACTTC.

In DNA, the CDR3 is TGTGCCAGCAGTGGGGAGGGACTGTACTATGGCTACACCTTC. It yields the protein CASSGEGLYYGYTF. The chain couples TRBV6-1 to TRBJ1-2, with TRBD1 as a possible D gene (5 bases). V was trimmed by 4 bases and J by 3 bases, leaving 12 bases between them. The CDR3 sequence is 14 residues long. Germline values: CDR1 MNHNS, CDR2 SASEGT.